This T cell receptor (beta chain) is from a study of CD8 T cells in ankylosing spondylitis (dated by TCRdb to about 2017). Notes on the research overall: To find TCR variants linked to disease, the study profiled T cell receptor beta repertoires in ankylosing spondylitis patients and healthy donors. The whole study cohort included 108 healthy donors and 25 ankylosing spondylitis patients. Peripheral blood was sampled, and synovial fluid was additionally collected from ankylosing spondylitis patients.

The instrument given in TCRdb is Illumina HiSeq 2500. TCR beta libraries were prepared by quantitative 5'-RACE with molecular barcodes. Processing in the source paper ran as follows. To identify disease-linked TCR variants, a new computational method was used, one built on a probabilistic model of VDJ rearrangement. TCRdb cleaned the public reads at Q25 with fastp, built clones with MiXCR and kept in-frame beta chains. Each entry is one CDR3 protein sequence, shown with its most common DNA and genes. The V and J calls here are based on TCRdb, not the publication. The sample has hundreds of thousands of distinct CDR3 sequences on record, approximately 12% of them singletons. The biggest ten clones account for 0.45% to 0.6% of the sample. From the germline V gene, CDR1 is KGHDR and CDR2 is SFDVKD. Including cysteine and phenylalanine, the CDR3 has 16 amino acids. This entry keeps only the CDR3 DNA: 48 bases, framed from base 1. V is pruned by 3 bases and J by 4 bases, leaving 6 bases of the junction without a gene match.

This clonotype came up many times. The clone's antigen remains unknown. Within one base of it there is no much larger clone, and no base qualities were kept. What the work shows at the level of the full study, not this receptor alone: A CD8+ phenotype was shown by the disease-linked clones, which were found at relatively low frequencies in peripheral blood. The disease-linked clones were reported as significantly enriched in matched synovial fluid samples from ankylosing spondylitis patients. A TCR beta motif made up of eight or nine highly homologous amino acid variants appeared to be characteristic of blood from ankylosing spondylitis patients. Some motif variants were previously reported in synovial fluid and blood of reactive arthritis patients, suggesting common disease-initiation mechanisms.

The sequenced sample consisted of blood, either unsorted or a sorted T cell fraction (not recorded which). This sequence uses TRBV24-1 and TRBJ2-1, and TRBD2 aligns with 9 junction nucleotides. This TCR was sampled from a male donor with ankylosing spondylitis. The nucleotides read TGTGCCACCAGTGATCCGACTAGCGGAACTTACAATGAGCAGTTCTTC. Translated, this gives CATSDPTSGTYNEQFF.